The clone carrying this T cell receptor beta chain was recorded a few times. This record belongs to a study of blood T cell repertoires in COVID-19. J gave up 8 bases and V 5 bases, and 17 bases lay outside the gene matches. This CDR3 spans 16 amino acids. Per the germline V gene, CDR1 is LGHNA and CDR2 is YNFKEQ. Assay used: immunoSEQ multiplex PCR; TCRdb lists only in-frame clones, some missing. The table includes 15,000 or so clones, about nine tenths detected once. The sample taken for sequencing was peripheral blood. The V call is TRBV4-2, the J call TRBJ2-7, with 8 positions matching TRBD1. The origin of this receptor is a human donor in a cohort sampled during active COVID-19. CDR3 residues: CASSAPGQAAVGKQYF. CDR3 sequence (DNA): TGTGCCAGCAGCGCACCGGGACAGGCGGCCGTCGGGAAGCAGTACTTC.